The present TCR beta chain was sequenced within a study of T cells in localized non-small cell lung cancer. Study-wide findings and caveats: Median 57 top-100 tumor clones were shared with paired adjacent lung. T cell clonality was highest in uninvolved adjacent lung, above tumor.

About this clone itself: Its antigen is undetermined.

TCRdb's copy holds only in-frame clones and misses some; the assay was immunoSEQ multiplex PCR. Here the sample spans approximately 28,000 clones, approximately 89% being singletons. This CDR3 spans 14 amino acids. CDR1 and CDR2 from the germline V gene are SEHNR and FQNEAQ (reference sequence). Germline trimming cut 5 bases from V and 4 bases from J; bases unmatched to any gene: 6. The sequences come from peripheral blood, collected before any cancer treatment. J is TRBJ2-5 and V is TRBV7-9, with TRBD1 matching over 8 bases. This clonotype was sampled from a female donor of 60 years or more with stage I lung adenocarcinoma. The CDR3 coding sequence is TGTGCCAGCAGCACGGACAGGGACGGAGAGACCCAGTACTTC. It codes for CASSTDRDGETQYF.